Listed below are T cell receptor beta chains from one sample, sequenced in a study of siplizumab effects on memory and regulatory T cells. The protocol was immunoSEQ multiplex PCR, while the TCRdb copy is restricted to in-frame clones and leaves out a portion. Here the sample spans tens of thousands of clones, around 98% being singletons. The sequencing input was naive CD8+ T cells sorted from blood. The receptors were gathered from a human donor in good health. CDR3s include the opening cysteine and the closing phenylalanine or tryptophan. The D gene is left open where the match is weak. Clone size is given for some rows only: seen once, a few or many times, or a class if the clone is expanded.

15,.,TRBV5-8,.,TRBJ1-2,CASSSPDVLRYGYTF,TGTGCCAGCAGCTCTCCGGACGTCCTTCGGTATGGCTACACCTTC
17,TRBD2,TRBV5-1,.,TRBJ2-2,CASSAPSAGGSTGELFF,TGCGCCAGCAGCGCCCCCTCCGCGGGAGGGAGCACCGGGGAGCTGTTTTTT
15,TRBD2,TRBV4-2,.,TRBJ2-5,CASSQPTSGQETQYF,TGTGCCAGCAGCCAACCGACTAGCGGACAAGAGACCCAGTACTTC
14,TRBD1,TRBV9,.,TRBJ2-7,CASSATGSPGEQYF,TGTGCCAGCAGCGCGACAGGGAGCCCTGGCGAGCAGTACTTC
16,TRBD2,TRBV9,.,TRBJ2-2,CASSVEPSGSTGELFF,TGTGCCAGCAGCGTAGAGCCTAGCGGGAGCACCGGGGAGCTGTTTTTT
14,TRBD2,TRBV9,.,TRBJ2-5,CASSPSGRIETQYF,TGTGCCAGCAGTCCTAGCGGGAGGATAGAGACCCAGTACTTC
14,.,TRBV30,.,TRBJ2-5,CAWSVGRGMETQYF,TGTGCCTGGAGTGTGGGGAGGGGGATGGAGACCCAGTACTTC
16,.,TRBV5-4,.,TRBJ2-6,CASSLSPGVEANVLTF,TGTGCCAGCAGCTTGAGTCCAGGAGTTGAGGCCAACGTCCTGACTTTC
15,.,TRBV19,.,TRBJ1-1,CASTPEGWGNTEAFF,TGTGCCAGTACTCCCGAGGGTTGGGGGAACACTGAAGCTTTCTTT
13,TRBD1,TRBV2,.,TRBJ1-1,CASSARQGFMAFF,TGTGCCAGCAGTGCGCGACAGGGTTTTATGGCTTTCTTT
15,.,TRBV4-1,.,TRBJ2-7,CASSQESRSSYEQYF,TGCGCCAGCAGCCAAGAATCGCGTAGCTCCTACGAGCAGTACTTC
13,TRBD1,TRBV7-6,.,TRBJ1-1,CASTQEGATEAFF,TGTGCCAGCACCCAGGAGGGGGCTACTGAAGCTTTCTTT
13,.,TRBV29-1,once,TRBJ2-7,CSVKSADSYEQYF,TGCAGCGTTAAGTCCGCAGATAGCTACGAGCAGTACTTC
13,TRBD2,TRBV7-2,.,TRBJ2-7,CASSVGLGYEQYF,TGTGCCAGCAGCGTTGGACTAGGATACGAGCAGTACTTC
16,.,TRBV16,.,TRBJ1-2,CASSQFNGIAHYGYTF,TGTGCCAGCAGCCAATTCAACGGGATTGCTCACTATGGCTACACCTTC
13,TRBD1,TRBV6-5,.,TRBJ1-2,CASSYWTGDGYTF,TGTGCCAGCAGTTACTGGACAGGGGATGGCTACACCTTC
14,.,TRBV7-3,.,TRBJ2-1,CASSLLEGRDEQFF,TGTGCCAGCAGCTTATTGGAGGGCCGAGATGAGCAGTTCTTC
17,.,TRBV7-2,.,TRBJ2-3,CASSFDTGTVSTDTQYF,TGTGCCAGCAGCTTTGACACTGGGACGGTTAGCACAGATACGCAGTATTTT
14,.,TRBV5-1,.,TRBJ2-7,CASSLNSRAYEQYF,TGCGCCAGCAGCTTGAATTCTCGAGCCTACGAGCAGTACTTC
14,.,TRBV27,.,TRBJ1-5,CASSGAGGNQPQHF,TGTGCCAGCAGTGGTGCCGGGGGCAATCAGCCCCAGCATTTT
12,.,TRBV5-1,.,TRBJ1-1,CASAGDRPEAFF,TGCGCCAGCGCAGGAGACAGGCCTGAAGCTTTCTTT
15,TRBD1,TRBV5-4,.,TRBJ1-4,CASSLFGTGLEKLFF,TGTGCCAGCAGCCTGTTTGGGACAGGGCTGGAAAAACTGTTCTTT
13,.,TRBV11-1,.,TRBJ2-7,CASSPNPYYEQYF,TGTGCCAGCAGCCCGAATCCCTACTACGAGCAGTACTTC
17,TRBD2,TRBV9,.,TRBJ2-5,CASSPPYSGRAGETQYF,TGTGCCAGCAGCCCTCCCTATAGCGGGAGGGCCGGGGAGACCCAGTACTTC
12,.,TRBV13,.,TRBJ1-1,CASSLLNTEAFF,TGTGCCAGCAGCTTGTTGAACACTGAAGCTTTCTTT
13,.,TRBV19,.,TRBJ2-7,CASSSRHGDEQYF,TGTGCCAGTAGTTCACGACATGGCGACGAGCAGTACTTC
15,TRBD1,TRBV6-1,.,TRBJ1-5,CASRPGQGSNQPQHF,TGTGCCAGCAGACCGGGACAGGGTAGCAATCAGCCCCAGCATTTT